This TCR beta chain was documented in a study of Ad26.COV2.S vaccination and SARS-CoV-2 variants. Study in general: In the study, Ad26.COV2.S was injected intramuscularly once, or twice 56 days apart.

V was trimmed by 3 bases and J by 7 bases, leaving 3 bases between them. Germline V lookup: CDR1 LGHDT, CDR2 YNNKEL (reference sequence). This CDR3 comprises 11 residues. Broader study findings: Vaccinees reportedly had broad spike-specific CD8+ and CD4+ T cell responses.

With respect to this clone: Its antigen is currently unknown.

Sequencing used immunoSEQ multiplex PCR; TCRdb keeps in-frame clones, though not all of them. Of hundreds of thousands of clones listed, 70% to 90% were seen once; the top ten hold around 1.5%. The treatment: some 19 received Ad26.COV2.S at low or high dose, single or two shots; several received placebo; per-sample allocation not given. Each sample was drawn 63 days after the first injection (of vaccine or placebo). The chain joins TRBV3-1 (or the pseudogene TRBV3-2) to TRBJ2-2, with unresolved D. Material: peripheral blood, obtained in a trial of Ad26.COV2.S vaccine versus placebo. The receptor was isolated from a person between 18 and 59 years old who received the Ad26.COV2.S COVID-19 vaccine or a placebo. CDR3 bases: TGTGCCAGCAGCCATATCGGGGAGCTGTTTTTT. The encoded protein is CASSHIGELFF.